This entry lists 18 T cell receptor beta chains sequenced from one sample in a study of blood T cell repertoires in COVID-19. Repertoires were generated with immunoSEQ multiplex PCR, while TCRdb's copy carries only in-frame clones and drops some. The table has about 140,000 clones, 80% to 90% seen once. Sequencing was performed on peripheral blood. The receptors come from an elderly woman with acute or convalescent COVID-19.

The chain combines TRBV5-1 with TRBJ1-1, with TRBD1 matching over 8 bases. The ends lost 3 bases at V and 1 base at J; junction bases unmatched: 2. CDR3 length equals 14 residues. Germline V CDR1 and CDR2: SGHRS, YFSETQ. The CDR3 region is CASSYGTGNTEAFF. Written as DNA, the CDR3 is TGCGCCAGCAGCTACGGGACAGGGAACACTGAAGCTTTCTTT.

V is TRBV7-9 and J is TRBJ1-1; D is uncertain. CDR3 length equals 15 residues. Germline V gives CDR1 SEHNR, CDR2 FQNEAQ (reference sequence). Trimming removed 7 bases from V and 1 base from J, with 16 bases in between. CDR3 sequence reads: CASTLDKVWNTEAFF. The CDR3 coding sequence is TGTGCCAGCACCCTAGATAAGGTTTGGAACACTGAAGCTTTCTTT. The variable domain in full, completed from reference TRBV7-9 and TRBJ1-1, reads DTGVSQNPRHKITKRGQNVTFRCDPISEHNRLYWYRQTLGQGPEFLTYFQNEAQLEKSRLLSDRFSAERPKGSFSTLEIQRTEQGDSAMYLCASTLDKVWNTEAFFGQGTRLTVV.

The chain links TRBV5-1 to TRBJ2-5; TRBD1 matches 12 bases. The CDR3 extends over 16 amino acids. J gave up 4 bases and V 2 bases, and 6 bases lay outside the gene matches. Germline CDR1 reads SGHRS; CDR2 reads YFSETQ. CDR3 coding DNA: TGCGCCAGCAGCTTCCGGGGACAGGGGGCGCTAGAGACCCAGTACTTC. Encoded protein: CASSFRGQGALETQYF. Combining the CDR3 with reference TRBV5-1 and TRBJ2-5 gives the whole variable domain KAGVTQTPRYLIKTRGQQVTLSCSPISGHRSVSWYQQTPGQGLQFLFEYFSETQRNKGNFPGRFSGRQFSNSRSEMNVSTLELGDSALYLCASSFRGQGALETQYFGPGTRLLVL.

The chain links TRBV15 to TRBJ2-7; D is unclear. The V end lost 0 bases, the J end lost 3 bases, and 9 bases lay between the germline ends. Germline V lookup: CDR1 LNHNV, CDR2 YYDKDF (reference sequence). The CDR3 length is 14 residues. CDR3 sequence: CATSREYPGYEQYF. The CDR3 bases are TGTGCCACCAGCAGAGAGTACCCAGGCTACGAGCAGTACTTC.

This chain uses TRBV5-1 with TRBJ1-2; D not certain. Germline assignment: CDR1 SGHRS and CDR2 YFSETQ. The V gene lost 2 bases and the J gene lost 4 bases, with 12 bases spanning the gap. The CDR3 consists of 14 residues. CDR3: CASSFPGMAYGYTF. The CDR3 DNA follows: TGCGCCAGCAGCTTTCCGGGGATGGCCTATGGCTACACCTTC. Full variable domain (rest looked up from reference TRBV5-1 and TRBJ1-2): KAGVTQTPRYLIKTRGQQVTLSCSPISGHRSVSWYQQTPGQGLQFLFEYFSETQRNKGNFPGRFSGRQFSNSRSEMNVSTLELGDSALYLCASSFPGMAYGYTFGSGTRLTVV.

The rearrangement joins TRBV3-1 (or the pseudogene TRBV3-2) to TRBJ2-7; 8 bases map to TRBD1. CDR3 size: 17 residues. V shed 0 bases and J 3 bases; nucleotides not matched to a gene: 10. Germline-derived CDR1 and CDR2 are LGHDT and YNNKEL (reference sequence). The CDR3 DNA reads TGTGCCAGCAGCCAAGATCTTTACAGGGGGTCGAACTACGAGCAGTACTTC. This gives the protein CASSQDLYRGSNYEQYF.

The chain carries TRBV6-6 and TRBJ1-6, with a tentative D call TRBD1 (6 bases). Looked up from germline, CDR1 is MNHNY and CDR2 is SVGAGI (reference sequence). The CDR3 is 12 amino acids. CDR3 region: CAGGQYNSPLHF. CDR3 sequence (DNA): TGTGCTGGGGGCCAATATAATTCACCCCTCCACTTT.

There are a few counts of this clone. The chain links TRBV2 to TRBJ2-5; a possible D gene is TRBD1 (6 bases). The germline V gene encodes CDR1 SNHLY and CDR2 FYNNEI. Trimming stripped 6 bases from V and 4 bases from J, with 15 bases between. The CDR3 extends over 14 amino acids. CDR3: CASRDSGGIETQYF. Written as DNA, the CDR3 is TGTGCCAGCAGGGACAGTGGGGGAATAGAGACCCAGTACTTC.

CDR3 DNA sequence: TGTGCCAGCACCCCGGGGACAGGGAGCGTCAATGAGCAGTTCTTC. Translation: CASTPGTGSVNEQFF. This rearrangement joins TRBV7-2 to TRBJ2-1; 9 bases agree with TRBD1. J lost 6 bases, V lost 7 bases, and 10 bases had no gene match. CDR1 is SGHTA, CDR2 FQGNSA, per germline. This CDR3 is built from 15 residues.

This clone was detected only once. The V call is TRBV19, the J call TRBJ1-2, with a weak D call TRBD1 (5 bases). V lost 10 bases, J lost 3 bases, and 12 bases lay in between. The CDR3 covers 12 residues. Germline CDR1 is LNHDA and CDR2 is SQIVND (reference sequence). CDR3 nucleotide sequence: TGTGCCACTCCGGGGGAGGACTATGGCTACACCTTC. This encodes CATPGEDYGYTF.

J is TRBJ1-3 and V is TRBV5-1; 7 bases fit TRBD1. The CDR3 runs to 13 residues. Germline V gene sequence: CDR1 SGHRS, CDR2 YFSETQ. Trimming removed 7 bases from V and 3 bases from J; junction bases left unmatched: 4. The CDR3 DNA follows: TGCGCCAGCGGACGGGACAGTGGAAACACCATATATTTT. The encoded protein is CASGRDSGNTIYF.

The CDR3 DNA sequence: TGTGCCAGCAGCTTAGCCGGACAGGGGAGAAGAATGAACACTGAAGCTTTCTTT. Translating it yields CASSLAGQGRRMNTEAFF. V gene TRBV7-2 combines with J gene TRBJ1-1; TRBD1 matches at 9 bases. The CDR3 consists of 18 residues. J lost 0 bases, V lost 0 bases, and 8 bases had no gene match. Germline lookup yields CDR1 SGHTA and CDR2 FQGNSA.

The CDR3 DNA sequence: TGTGCCAGCAGCTTAGAGACAGGGCCCCTCTATGGCTACACCTTC. This codes for CASSLETGPLYGYTF. The V call is TRBV11-2, the J call TRBJ1-2, with TRBD1 matching over 7 bases. The CDR3 runs to 15 residues. V was pared by 0 bases and J by 4 bases, with 5 bases of the junction left unmatched. In germline, CDR1 is SGHAT, CDR2 FQNNGV.

The chain has TRBV7-3 and TRBJ2-1; 13 bases map to TRBD2. The CDR3 contains 16 residues. The J segment lost 4 bases and the V segment lost 4 bases, leaving 4 bases of the junction unmatched. In germline, CDR1 is SGHTA, CDR2 FQGTGA. The CDR3, as DNA: TGTGCCAGCAGCTCCTCGACTAGCGGGGGGTACAATGAGCAGTTCTTC. This sequence encodes CASSSSTSGGYNEQFF.

V and J are TRBV3-1 (or the pseudogene TRBV3-2) and TRBJ2-3, with D unclear. V lost 4 bases and J lost 2, with 16 bases in between. The CDR3 covers 16 residues. Germline CDR1 LGHDT, CDR2 YNNKEL (reference sequence). CDR3 bases: TGTGCCAGCAGCCCACCGGGTTCCGTTTACACAGATACGCAGTATTTT. This encodes CASSPPGSVYTDTQYF.

V usage is TRBV2 and J usage is TRBJ1-6; a weak D match, TRBD1 (6 bases). CDR3 length equals 14 residues. Germline V lookup: CDR1 SNHLY, CDR2 FYNNEI. Between the trimmed V and J ends, which lost 6 bases and 8 bases, there was a span of 14 bases. CDR3 region: CASSLRGFDSPLHF. The DNA of the CDR3 is TGTGCCAGCAGCCTCAGGGGTTTTGATTCACCCCTCCACTTT.

The chain recombines TRBV20-1 with TRBJ2-1, with D hard to call. The CDR3 runs to 10 residues. With 6 bases removed from V and 4 bases from J, the gap between germline ends came to 4 bases. CDR1 is DFQATT and CDR2 is SNEGSKA in the germline V gene (reference sequence). This CDR3 reads CSAQYNEQFF. In DNA form, the CDR3 reads TGCAGTGCCCAATACAATGAGCAGTTCTTC.

The gene calls are TRBV6-5 and TRBJ1-1, with unresolved D. The CDR3 runs to 16 residues. Germline V lookup: CDR1 MNHEY, CDR2 SVGAGI. V shed 4 bases and J shed 0 bases, with 15 bases lying between them. DNA for the CDR3: TGTGCCAGCAGTTCAACCCGGGCGGACTTGAACACTGAAGCTTTCTTT. Translating it yields CASSSTRADLNTEAFF.